This T cell receptor beta chain was retrieved from a study of identical twins. Using its own MiXCR run on the 5' RACE reads, TCRdb lists one record per CDR3 protein. The sample contains 550,000 to 700,000 distinct CDR3 sequences, 9.6% of which appear only once. The CDR3 has 15 residues. V trimming: 4 bases; J trimming: 4 bases; junction bases outside the gene matches: 4. From germline, CDR1 is MNHNS and CDR2 SASEGT. This sample was shared with a second study, whose subject was yellow fever vaccine responses in identical twins.

The sequence came from a woman aged 18-30 years in good health. This rearrangement joins TRBV6-1 to TRBJ2-2; TRBD1 matches at 9 bases. The sequenced sample was PBMCs. The CDR3 loop is CASSGTGAGTGELFF. Written as DNA, the CDR3 is TGTGCCAGCAGTGGGACAGGGGCGGGCACCGGGGAGCTGTTTTTT.